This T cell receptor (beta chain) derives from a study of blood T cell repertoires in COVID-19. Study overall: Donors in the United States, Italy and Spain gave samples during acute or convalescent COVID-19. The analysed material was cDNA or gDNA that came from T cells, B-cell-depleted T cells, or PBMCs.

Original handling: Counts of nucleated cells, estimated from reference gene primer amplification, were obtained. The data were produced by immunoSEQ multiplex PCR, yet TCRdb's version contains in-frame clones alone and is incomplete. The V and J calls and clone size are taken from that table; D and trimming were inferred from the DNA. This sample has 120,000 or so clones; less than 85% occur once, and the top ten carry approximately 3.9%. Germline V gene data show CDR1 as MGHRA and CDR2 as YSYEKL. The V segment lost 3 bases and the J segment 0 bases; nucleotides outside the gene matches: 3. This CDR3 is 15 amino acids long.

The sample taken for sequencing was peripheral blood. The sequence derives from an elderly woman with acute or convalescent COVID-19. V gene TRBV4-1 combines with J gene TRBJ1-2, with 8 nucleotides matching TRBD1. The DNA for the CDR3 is TGCGCCAGCAGCCATCGGACAGGGCCTAACTATGGCTACACCTTC. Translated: CASSHRTGPNYGYTF.